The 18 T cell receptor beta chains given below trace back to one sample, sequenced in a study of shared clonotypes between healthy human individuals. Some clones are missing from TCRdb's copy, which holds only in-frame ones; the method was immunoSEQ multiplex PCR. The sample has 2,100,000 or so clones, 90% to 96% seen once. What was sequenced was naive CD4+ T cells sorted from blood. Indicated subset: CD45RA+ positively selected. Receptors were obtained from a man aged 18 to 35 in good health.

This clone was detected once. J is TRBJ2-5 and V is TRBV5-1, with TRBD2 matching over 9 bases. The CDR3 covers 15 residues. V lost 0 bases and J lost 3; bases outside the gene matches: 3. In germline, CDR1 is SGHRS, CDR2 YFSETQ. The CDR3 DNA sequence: TGCGCCAGCAGCTTGGGACTAGCGGCGGAAGAGACCCAGTACTTC. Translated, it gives CASSLGLAAEETQYF.

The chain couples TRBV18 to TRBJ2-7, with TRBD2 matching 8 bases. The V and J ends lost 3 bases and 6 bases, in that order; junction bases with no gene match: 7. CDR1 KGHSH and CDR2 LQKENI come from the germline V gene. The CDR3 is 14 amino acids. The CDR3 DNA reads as TGTGCCAGCTCACCGAGCGGGAGTTCCCTCGAGCAGTACTTC. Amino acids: CASSPSGSSLEQYF.

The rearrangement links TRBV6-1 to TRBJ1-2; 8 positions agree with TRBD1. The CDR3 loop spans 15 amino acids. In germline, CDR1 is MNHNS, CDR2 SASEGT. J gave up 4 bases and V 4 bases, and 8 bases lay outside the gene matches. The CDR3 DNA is TGTGCCAGCAGTGCCGGGACAGGTCCCCTCTATGGCTACACCTTC. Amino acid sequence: CASSAGTGPLYGYTF.

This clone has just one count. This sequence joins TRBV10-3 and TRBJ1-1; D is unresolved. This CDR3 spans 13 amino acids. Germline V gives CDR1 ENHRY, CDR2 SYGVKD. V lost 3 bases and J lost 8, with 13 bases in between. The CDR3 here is CAISETYLTEAFF. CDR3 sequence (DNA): TGTGCCATCAGTGAAACCTACCTCACGGAAGCTTTCTTT.

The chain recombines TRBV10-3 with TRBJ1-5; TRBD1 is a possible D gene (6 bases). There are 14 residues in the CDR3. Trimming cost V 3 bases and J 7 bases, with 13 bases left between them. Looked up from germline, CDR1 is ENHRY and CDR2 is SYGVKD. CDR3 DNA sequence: TGTGCCATCAGTGACCGAACAGGGACACAGCCCCAGCATTTT. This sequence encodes CAISDRTGTQPQHF.

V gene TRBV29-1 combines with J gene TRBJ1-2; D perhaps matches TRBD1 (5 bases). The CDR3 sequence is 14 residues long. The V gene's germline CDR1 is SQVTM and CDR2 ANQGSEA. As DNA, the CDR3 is TGCAGACCCTTGGGGCAGTCTACTAACTATGGCTACACCTTC. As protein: CRPLGQSTNYGYTF.

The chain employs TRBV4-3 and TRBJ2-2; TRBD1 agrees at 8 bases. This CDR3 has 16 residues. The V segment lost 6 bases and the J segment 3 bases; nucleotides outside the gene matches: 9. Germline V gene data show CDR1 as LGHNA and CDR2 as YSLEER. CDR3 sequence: CASSQMDRAYTGELFF. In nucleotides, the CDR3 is TGCGCCAGCAGTCAGATGGACAGGGCATACACCGGGGAGCTGTTTTTT.

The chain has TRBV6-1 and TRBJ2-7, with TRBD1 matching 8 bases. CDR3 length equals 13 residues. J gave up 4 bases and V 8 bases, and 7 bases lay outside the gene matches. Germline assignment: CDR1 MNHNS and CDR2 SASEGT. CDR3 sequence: CASAQGALYEQYF. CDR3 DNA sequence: TGTGCCAGCGCCCAGGGGGCGCTTTACGAGCAGTACTTC.

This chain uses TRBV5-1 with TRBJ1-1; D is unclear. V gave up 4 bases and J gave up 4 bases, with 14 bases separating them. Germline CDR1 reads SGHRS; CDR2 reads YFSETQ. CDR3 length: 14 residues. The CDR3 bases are TGCGCCAGCAGCACGGAGGGCGGGGTCACTGAAGCTTTCTTT. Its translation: CASSTEGGVTEAFF.

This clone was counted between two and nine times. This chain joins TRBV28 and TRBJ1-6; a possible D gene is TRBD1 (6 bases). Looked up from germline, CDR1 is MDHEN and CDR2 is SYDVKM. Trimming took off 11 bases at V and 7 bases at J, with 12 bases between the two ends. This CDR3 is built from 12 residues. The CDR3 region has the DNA TGTGCCGTAGGGGGTGGGAATTCACCCCTCCACTTT. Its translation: CAVGGGNSPLHF.

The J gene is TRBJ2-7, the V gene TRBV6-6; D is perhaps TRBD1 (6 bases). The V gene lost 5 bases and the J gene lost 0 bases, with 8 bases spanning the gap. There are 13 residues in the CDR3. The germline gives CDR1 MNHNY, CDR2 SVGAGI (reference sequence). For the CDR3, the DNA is TGTGCCAGCAGTAGGGACACCTCCTACGAGCAGTACTTC. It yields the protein CASSRDTSYEQYF.

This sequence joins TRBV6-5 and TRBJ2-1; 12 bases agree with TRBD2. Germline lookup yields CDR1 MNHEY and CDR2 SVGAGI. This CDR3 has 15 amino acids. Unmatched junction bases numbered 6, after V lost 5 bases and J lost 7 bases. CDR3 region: CASSMTSGSSNEQFF. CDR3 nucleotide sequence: TGTGCCAGCAGTATGACTAGCGGGAGTTCGAATGAGCAGTTCTTC.

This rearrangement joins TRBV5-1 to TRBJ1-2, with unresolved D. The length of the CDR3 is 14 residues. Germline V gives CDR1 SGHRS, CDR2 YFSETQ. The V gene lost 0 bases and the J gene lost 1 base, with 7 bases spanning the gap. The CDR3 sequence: CASSLVSLNYGYTF. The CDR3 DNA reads TGCGCCAGCAGCTTGGTCAGCCTTAACTATGGCTACACCTTC.

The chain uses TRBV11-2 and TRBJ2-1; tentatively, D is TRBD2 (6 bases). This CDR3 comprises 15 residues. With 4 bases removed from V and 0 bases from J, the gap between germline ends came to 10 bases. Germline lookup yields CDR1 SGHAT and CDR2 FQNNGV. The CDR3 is CASSSNGGSYNEQFF. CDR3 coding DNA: TGTGCCAGCAGCTCCAACGGGGGCTCCTACAATGAGCAGTTCTTC.

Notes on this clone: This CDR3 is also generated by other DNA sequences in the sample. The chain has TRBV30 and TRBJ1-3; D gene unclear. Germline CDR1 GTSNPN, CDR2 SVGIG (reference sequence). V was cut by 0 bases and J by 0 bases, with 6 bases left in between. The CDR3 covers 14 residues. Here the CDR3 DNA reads TGTGCCTGGAGTGTGAAGGGCTCTGGAAACACCATATATTTT. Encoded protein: CAWSVKGSGNTIYF.

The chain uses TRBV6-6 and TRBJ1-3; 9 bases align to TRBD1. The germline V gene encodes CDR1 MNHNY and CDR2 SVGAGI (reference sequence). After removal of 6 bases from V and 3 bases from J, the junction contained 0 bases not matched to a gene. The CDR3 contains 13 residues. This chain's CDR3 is CASRDRGGNTIYF. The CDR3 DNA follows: TGTGCCAGCAGGGACAGGGGTGGAAACACCATATATTTT.

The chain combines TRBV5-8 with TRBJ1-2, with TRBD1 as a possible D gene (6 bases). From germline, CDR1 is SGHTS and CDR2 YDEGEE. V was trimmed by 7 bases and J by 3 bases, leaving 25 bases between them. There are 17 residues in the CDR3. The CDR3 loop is CASPVPWGGRVDYGYTF. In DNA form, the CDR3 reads TGTGCCAGCCCCGTCCCATGGGGGGGCAGGGTGGACTATGGCTACACCTTC.

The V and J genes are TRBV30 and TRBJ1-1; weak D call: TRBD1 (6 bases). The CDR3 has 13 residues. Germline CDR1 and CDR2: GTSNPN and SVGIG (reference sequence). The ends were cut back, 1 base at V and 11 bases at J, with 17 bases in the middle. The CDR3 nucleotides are TGTGCCTGGAGTGAATACATCCTAACAGGGGCTTTCTTT. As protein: CAWSEYILTGAFF.